This T cell receptor beta chain was retrieved from a study of blood T cell repertoires in COVID-19. CDR3 length: 13 amino acids. The ends were cut back, 4 bases at V and 4 bases at J, with 11 bases in the middle. The V gene's germline CDR1 is WNHNN and CDR2 SYGVQD (reference sequence). The protocol was immunoSEQ multiplex PCR, while the TCRdb copy is restricted to in-frame clones and leaves out a portion. The table has 400,000 to 500,000 clones, roughly 88% seen once. Participants came from fewer than 25 US areas, aged roughly 18 to 89 years. The source of this sequence is a woman between 18 and 30 years old who had been exposed to COVID-19. The sample consisted of PBMCs or T cells enriched from blood (not recorded which). The chain carries TRBV10-1 and TRBJ2-7; weak D call: TRBD1 (6 bases). CDR3 protein: CASSGGQQYEQYF. The CDR3 nucleotides read TGCGCCAGCAGTGGTGGACAGCAATACGAGCAGTACTTC.